Listed here are 29 T cell receptor beta chains from one sample, sequenced in a study of T-cell reconstitution after alpha-beta-depleted transplantation in children. TCRbeta library construction was performed incorporating unique molecular identifiers. TCRdb fed the PCR reads into MiXCR, producing one record per CDR3 protein. Here the sample spans 130,000 to 150,000 distinct CDR3 sequences, 8.5% to 10% being singletons. The sequences come from PBMCs, mostly from graft donor cells, collected 180 days after TCRalphabeta/CD19-depleted stem cell transplant. All receptors derive from a female patient between 2 and 15 years old who had a stem cell transplant for congenital amegakaryocytic thrombocytopenia, so the T cells may come from the graft donor.

This clonotype was observed at least ten times. The rearrangement joins TRBV12-3 or TRBV12-4 to TRBJ1-1, with TRBD1 identical over 9 bases. The V and J ends lost 6 bases and 1 base, in that order; junction bases with no gene match: 9. There are 16 residues in the CDR3. CDR3 coding DNA: TGTGCCAGCAGCAGTCACAGGGGGCAGGGGAACACTGAAGCTTTCTTT. Its protein is CASSSHRGQGNTEAFF.

This clonotype was observed many times. This chain joins TRBV5-5 and TRBJ2-7; perhaps TRBD2 as D (5 bases). The CDR3 is 17 residues long. V was clipped by 1 base and J by 0 bases, with 17 bases between them. In germline, CDR1 is SGHKS, CDR2 YYEKEE (reference sequence). This CDR3 is CASSLRVGRVSSYEQYF. DNA for the CDR3: TGTGCCAGCAGCTTGAGGGTTGGGCGGGTAAGCTCCTACGAGCAGTACTTC.

This clonotype was seen a handful of times. This chain uses TRBV28 with TRBJ1-6; tentatively, D is TRBD1 (6 bases). This CDR3 has 17 residues. V lost 4 bases and J 0 bases, leaving 13 bases between the germline ends. The germline V gene encodes CDR1 MDHEN and CDR2 SYDVKM. This chain's CDR3 is CASSSRQEPSYNSPLHF. CDR3 DNA sequence: TGTGCCAGCAGTTCTCGACAGGAGCCCTCCTATAATTCACCCCTCCACTTT.

The CDR3 reads CASSLYEGTGELFF. CDR3 nucleotides: TGTGCCAGCAGTTTATACGAGGGGACCGGGGAGCTGTTTTTT. The chain employs TRBV28 and TRBJ2-2; D is tentatively TRBD1 or TRBD2 (5 bases each). Trimming took off 1 base at V and 5 bases at J, with 8 bases between the two ends. Germline CDR1 is MDHEN and CDR2 is SYDVKM. The CDR3 is 14 amino acids.

Ten or more counts support this clonotype. This chain links TRBV9 with TRBJ2-4; D call uncertain. CDR1 and CDR2 from the germline V gene are SGDLS and YYNGEE. V lost 6 bases to trimming and J lost 0 bases, with 10 bases between them. The CDR3 length is 14 residues. CDR3 residues: CASTQSLAKNIQYF. In DNA, the CDR3 is TGTGCCAGCACCCAATCGCTAGCCAAAAACATTCAGTACTTC.

This clonotype appeared many times. The genes are TRBV9 and TRBJ2-7; TRBD2 agrees at 11 bases. The CDR3 consists of 16 residues. With V trimmed by 3 bases and J by 1 base, 6 bases remained unmatched. In germline, CDR1 is SGDLS, CDR2 YYNGEE. The CDR3 here is CASSGHGLAGSYEQYF. In nucleotides, the CDR3 is TGTGCCAGCAGCGGCCACGGACTAGCGGGTTCCTACGAGCAGTACTTC.

This clonotype was seen at least ten times. V and J are TRBV18 and TRBJ2-3, with 7 bases aligning to TRBD2. In germline, CDR1 is KGHSH, CDR2 LQKENI. Trimming cost V 3 bases and J 2 bases; bases outside gene matches: 8. This CDR3 spans 16 amino acids. CDR3: CASSPEWRENTDTQYF. The DNA of the CDR3 is TGTGCCAGCTCACCTGAGTGGCGGGAGAACACAGATACGCAGTATTTT.

The chain has TRBV4-1 and TRBJ1-1, with D uncertain. The CDR3 has 13 residues. The V gene's germline CDR1 is MGHRA and CDR2 YSYEKL. Trimming cost V 1 base and J 0 bases, with 3 bases left between them. CDR3 coding DNA: TGCGCCAGCAGCCAAGGGGTGAACACTGAAGCTTTCTTT. This sequence encodes CASSQGVNTEAFF.

This clonotype was observed at least ten times. The rearrangement links TRBV5-1 to TRBJ1-4, with D hard to call. The CDR3 sequence is 14 residues long. V was trimmed by 4 bases and J by 0 bases, leaving 7 bases between them. Germline V gene data show CDR1 as SGHRS and CDR2 as YFSETQ. DNA for the CDR3: TGCGCCAGCAGCGTAACAGCAACTAATGAAAAACTGTTTTTT. Amino acid sequence: CASSVTATNEKLFF. The whole variable domain, remainder taken from reference TRBV5-1 and TRBJ1-4, is KAGVTQTPRYLIKTRGQQVTLSCSPISGHRSVSWYQQTPGQGLQFLFEYFSETQRNKGNFPGRFSGRQFSNSRSEMNVSTLELGDSALYLCASSVTATNEKLFFGSGTQLSVL.

CDR3 bases: TGTGCCAGCAGCCAAGATCGTGGGCGGCAGTACTTC. This translates into CASSQDRGRQYF. The genes are TRBV4-2 and TRBJ2-7; D gene uncertain. Deletions cut 0 bases from V and 9 bases from J, with 9 bases between. This CDR3 spans 12 amino acids. Germline V lookup: CDR1 LGHNA, CDR2 YNFKEQ.

This clonotype occurred many times. DNA for the CDR3: TGTGCCATCAGTGAGTCTGCAACTAGCACAGATACGCAGTATTTT. Encoded protein: CAISESATSTDTQYF. The rearrangement joins TRBV10-3 to TRBJ2-3; D is undetermined. Germline V gene lookup returns CDR1 ENHRY and CDR2 SYGVKD. V was pared by 0 bases and J by 0 bases, with 7 bases between. This CDR3 has 15 amino acids.

In this sample, this clonotype turned up a few times. The rearrangement links TRBV18 to TRBJ1-3, with D hard to call. The CDR3 is made up of 15 amino acids. V was trimmed by 2 bases and J by 0 bases, leaving 8 bases between them. Per germline, CDR1 KGHSH and CDR2 LQKENI. DNA of the CDR3: TGTGCCAGCTCACCAACTCGGAACTCTGGAAACACCATATATTTT. Encoded protein: CASSPTRNSGNTIYF.

In its sample, this clonotype was seen many times. The rearrangement links TRBV7-2 to TRBJ2-4, with D maybe TRBD2 (5 bases). CDR1 and CDR2 (germline): SGHTA, FQGNSA. The CDR3 length is 14 residues. Trimming pared 1 base from V and 2 bases from J, leaving 6 bases between. The CDR3 protein is CASSLGGPKNIQYF. The CDR3 coding sequence is TGTGCCAGCAGCTTAGGAGGGCCCAAAAACATTCAGTACTTC.

This clonotype was seen a handful of times. This chain uses TRBV20-1 with TRBJ2-7; perhaps TRBD2 as D (6 bases). The ends were cut back, 1 base at V and 6 bases at J, with 19 bases in the middle. Germline loops: CDR1 DFQATT, CDR2 SNEGSKA (reference sequence). This CDR3 contains 15 residues. CDR3 residues: CSARGWGDASPEQYF. DNA for the CDR3: TGCAGTGCTAGAGGGTGGGGGGACGCGTCCCCCGAGCAGTACTTC.

This clonotype was counted between two and nine times. The chain links TRBV30 to TRBJ2-3; 14 bases fit TRBD2. J lost 5 bases, V lost 7 bases, and 2 bases had no gene match. CDR1 is GTSNPN and CDR2 is SVGIG in the germline V gene (reference sequence). The CDR3 spans 13 residues. Here the CDR3 DNA reads TGTGCCTCGGGACTAGCGGGAGTAGATACGCAGTATTTT. This sequence encodes CASGLAGVDTQYF.

This clonotype was recorded at least ten times. The V and J genes are TRBV20-1 and TRBJ2-5, with 12 bases that match TRBD2. V trimming: 5 bases; J trimming: 4 bases; junction bases outside the gene matches: 2. The CDR3 covers 13 residues. Germline lookup yields CDR1 DFQATT and CDR2 SNEGSKA (reference sequence). The DNA of the CDR3 is TGCAGTGCTCTAGCGGGAGGGGGAGAGACCCAGTACTTC. The encoded protein is CSALAGGGETQYF.

Judged by abundance, this clonotype is medium-sized (0.01 to 0.1%). This sequence joins TRBV27 and TRBJ2-3; perhaps TRBD1 as D (5 bases). This CDR3 has 15 residues. The germline V gene encodes CDR1 MNHEY and CDR2 SMNVEV (reference sequence). The V end was cut by 2 bases, the J end by 5 bases, with 14 bases between. DNA for the CDR3: TGTGCCAGCAGTTTACGCAGGGAACTTATAGATACGCAGTATTTT. Translating gives CASSLRRELIDTQYF.

This clonotype occurred many times. The chain couples TRBV7-2 to TRBJ2-7; 8 positions match TRBD2. The CDR3 extends over 13 amino acids. With V trimmed by 5 bases and J by 3 bases, 3 bases remained unmatched. Per the germline V gene, CDR1 is SGHTA and CDR2 is FQGNSA. The CDR3 DNA sequence: TGTGCCAGCAGCACTGCGGGAGGCTACGAGCAGTACTTC. This translates into CASSTAGGYEQYF.

The V and J genes are TRBV4-1 and TRBJ1-6; D might be TRBD1 (6 bases). Trimming removed 2 bases at V and 0 bases at J, with 14 bases between. This CDR3 is 18 amino acids long. CDR1 and CDR2 from the germline V gene are MGHRA and YSYEKL. Here the CDR3 DNA reads TGCGCCAGCAGCCAACGTTCGCAGGGGAGCTCCTATAATTCACCCCTCCACTTT. Amino acids: CASSQRSQGSSYNSPLHF.

The rearrangement joins TRBV28 to TRBJ2-7; D is tentatively TRBD1 or TRBD2 (5 bases each). V was pared by 4 bases and J by 4 bases, with 17 bases between. From germline, CDR1 is MDHEN and CDR2 SYDVKM. The CDR3 sequence is 15 residues long. CDR3 loop: CASSSPPGPVYEQYF. DNA of the CDR3: TGTGCCAGCAGTTCCCCACCGGGACCGGTTTACGAGCAGTACTTC.

Of note for this clonotype: A much larger clone is a single base away; this may be a read error. The chain recombines TRBV12-3 or TRBV12-4 with TRBJ2-3, with 9 bases that match TRBD2. The CDR3 is 16 residues long. With 6 bases clipped from V and 2 bases from J, the junction kept 9 bases outside the gene matches. CDR3 region: CASSLKRGETTDTQYF. CDR3 in DNA: TGTGCCAGCAGCCTAAAGCGGGGGGAAACCACAGATACGCAGTATTTT.

This clonotype was seen once. A read error is possible here, since a much larger clone lies one base away. This chain links TRBV5-1 with TRBJ2-1; 12 bases line up with TRBD2. The junction had 9 bases not matched to a gene; V was cut back by 5 bases and J by 12 bases. Germline CDR1 and CDR2: SGHRS and YFSETQ. This CDR3 is built from 14 residues. The CDR3 nucleotides read TGCGCCAGCAGTGGACTAGCGGGGTCCGGTGGGCAGTTCTTC. Translated: CASSGLAGSGGQFF.

Many counts were recorded for this clonotype. The chain links TRBV7-2 to TRBJ2-7; 8 bases align to TRBD1. V dropped 1 base and J dropped 6; count of bases not matched to a gene: 8. The germline gives CDR1 SGHTA, CDR2 FQGNSA. The CDR3 is made up of 15 amino acids. The CDR3 region is CASSLVKGQASEQYF. In DNA, the CDR3 is TGTGCCAGCAGCTTAGTAAAGGGACAGGCGTCCGAGCAGTACTTC.

Ten or more counts support this clonotype. The chain joins TRBV3-1 to TRBJ2-7, with D perhaps TRBD1 (5 bases). The CDR3 spans 12 residues. The germline V gene encodes CDR1 LGHDT and CDR2 YNNKEL (reference sequence). The V and J ends lost 4 bases and 3 bases respectively, with 7 bases between them. In DNA form, the CDR3 reads TGTGCCAGCAGCCCCGACAGCTACGAGCAGTACTTC. As protein: CASSPDSYEQYF.

This clonotype was found a few times. The CDR3 nucleotides are TGTGCCAGCAGCGTAGCTCCCAGGGGGGCAGAGACCCAGTACTTC. It encodes CASSVAPRGAETQYF. The chain carries TRBV9 and TRBJ2-5, with a possible D match to TRBD1 (7 bases). The ends were cut back, 0 bases at V and 4 bases at J, with 13 bases in the middle. This CDR3 spans 15 amino acids. Germline V gene data show CDR1 as SGDLS and CDR2 as YYNGEE.

This clonotype was picked up a small number of times. The chain uses TRBV18 and TRBJ2-5, with D hard to call. Germline V CDR1 and CDR2: KGHSH, LQKENI. V gave up 4 bases and J gave up 0 bases, with 6 bases separating them. This CDR3 is 13 amino acids long. The CDR3 sequence is CASSRMYQETQYF. The CDR3 coding sequence is TGTGCCAGCTCACGGATGTACCAAGAGACCCAGTACTTC.

In this sample, this clonotype turned up many times. The chain links TRBV5-1 to TRBJ2-6, with D unresolved. With 4 bases removed from V and 0 bases from J, the gap between germline ends came to 14 bases. CDR1 is SGHRS, CDR2 YFSETQ, per germline. CDR3 size: 17 residues. The CDR3 DNA reads as TGCGCCAGCAGCGGCCTAAAAGTATCCTCTGGGGCCAACGTCCTGACTTTC. As protein: CASSGLKVSSGANVLTF.

This clonotype was counted a few times. This chain joins TRBV7-3 and TRBJ2-3; D is ambiguous. Germline V CDR1 and CDR2: SGHTA, FQGTGA. The CDR3 is 13 amino acids. The V gene lost 1 base and the J gene lost 5 bases, with 7 bases spanning the gap. CDR3 sequence reads: CASSLRWEDTQYF. The CDR3 region has the DNA TGTGCCAGCAGCTTAAGGTGGGAAGATACGCAGTATTTT.

V gene TRBV2 combines with J gene TRBJ2-7; D may be TRBD1 or TRBD2 (6 bases each). V shed 6 bases and J shed 2 bases, with 14 bases lying between them. Germline CDR1 SNHLY, CDR2 FYNNEI. The length of the CDR3 is 14 residues. CDR3 DNA: TGTGCCAGCAGACTATACAGGGAGGCCTACGAGCAGTACTTC. It is translated as CASRLYREAYEQYF.